This is a list of T cell receptor beta chains from one sample in a study of beta chain features in type 1 diabetes. The protocol was immunoSEQ multiplex PCR, while the TCRdb copy is restricted to in-frame clones and leaves out a portion. The sample gives almost 250,000 clones, around 14% of which show up once; around 0.026% is in the top ten. The sequenced sample consisted of naive CD4+ T cells from blood. The receptors were sampled from a woman in her 40s in good health. Each CDR3 is given with its conserved first and last residue. A D gene is named only where the DNA matches it firmly. Clone sizes are given selectively: once, few, many, or a class where the clone is expanded.

CDR3 DNA: TGCGCCAGCCGGACTAAACTGTCAACTAATGAAAAACTGTTTTTT
CDR3 protein: CASRTKLSTNEKLFF
V gene: TRBV5-1
D gene: -
clone size: -
J gene: TRBJ1-4

CDR3 DNA: TGTGCCAGCAGCCAAGCCCAAGTCCCGGGGGTCGGCGAGCAGTACTTC
CDR3 protein: CASSQAQVPGVGEQYF
V gene: TRBV14
D gene: -
clone size: few
J gene: TRBJ2-7

CDR3 DNA: TGTGCCAGCAGTCCCCGGACAGGGTATGGCTACACCTTC
CDR3 protein: CASSPRTGYGYTF
V gene: TRBV27
D gene: TRBD1
clone size: -
J gene: TRBJ1-2

CDR3 DNA: TGTGCTAGCAAGGGGGAGACAGATACGCAGTATTTT
CDR3 protein: CASKGETDTQYF
V gene: TRBV2
D gene: -
clone size: -
J gene: TRBJ2-3

CDR3 DNA: TGCGCCAGCAGCAGCTCCCTGAACACTGAAGCTTTCTTT
CDR3 protein: CASSSSLNTEAFF
V gene: TRBV5-1
D gene: -
clone size: -
J gene: TRBJ1-1

CDR3 DNA: TGTGCCAGTGAGACAGTCCAAGAGACCCAGTACTTC
CDR3 protein: CASETVQETQYF
V gene: TRBV7-9
D gene: -
clone size: -
J gene: TRBJ2-5

CDR3 DNA: TGTGCCATCAGTGCTATAGGGGGCTCTAGAGGCAATGAGCAGTTCTTC
CDR3 protein: CAISAIGGSRGNEQFF
V gene: TRBV10-3
D gene: TRBD1
clone size: few
J gene: TRBJ2-1

CDR3 DNA: TGTGCCAGCAGCCCAACTCCGCTCGAGCAGTTCTTC
CDR3 protein: CASSPTPLEQFF
V gene: TRBV14
D gene: -
clone size: few
J gene: TRBJ2-1

CDR3 DNA: TGTGCCAGCAGCCCCCAAGGACCGGGACAGGGGGTGAGTGGCTACACCTTC
CDR3 protein: CASSPQGPGQGVSGYTF
V gene: TRBV5-4
D gene: TRBD1
clone size: -
J gene: TRBJ1-2

CDR3 DNA: TGTGCCAGCAGTAAACTAGCGGTATTCACAGATACGCAGTATTTT
CDR3 protein: CASSKLAVFTDTQYF
V gene: TRBV6-1
D gene: TRBD2
clone size: few
J gene: TRBJ2-3

CDR3 DNA: TGTGCCAGCAGCGTTCTGGGGGCAGGCACTGAAGCTTTCTTT
CDR3 protein: CASSVLGAGTEAFF
V gene: TRBV9
D gene: -
clone size: -
J gene: TRBJ1-1

CDR3 DNA: TGTGCTAGTGGCCCTGGGGTAGGGGACCAAGAGACCCAGTACTTC
CDR3 protein: CASGPGVGDQETQYF
V gene: TRBV12-5
D gene: -
clone size: -
J gene: TRBJ2-5

CDR3 DNA: TGCAGCGTTGAAGATCCCCCTGGACAGGGGATTTGGCCGAACACCGGGGAGCTGTTTTTT
CDR3 protein: CSVEDPPGQGIWPNTGELFF
V gene: TRBV29-1
D gene: TRBD1
clone size: -
J gene: TRBJ2-2

CDR3 DNA: TGCGCCAGCAGCTTGGAGCCCTTCAATGAGCAGTTCTTC
CDR3 protein: CASSLEPFNEQFF
V gene: TRBV5-1
D gene: -
clone size: -
J gene: TRBJ2-1

CDR3 DNA: TGTGCCAGCAGTGAGTGGGACAGCTATAATTCACCCCTCCACTTT
CDR3 protein: CASSEWDSYNSPLHF
V gene: TRBV25-1
D gene: TRBD1
clone size: few
J gene: TRBJ1-6

CDR3 DNA: TGCGCCAGCAGCGATAAAACAGGGACCCCTCACATTCAGTACTTC
CDR3 protein: CASSDKTGTPHIQYF
V gene: TRBV5-1
D gene: -
clone size: few
J gene: TRBJ2-4

CDR3 DNA: TGTGCCAGCAGTTCCCCGGGGGGGCCGAACAATGAGCAGTTCTTC
CDR3 protein: CASSSPGGPNNEQFF
V gene: TRBV6-5
D gene: TRBD2
clone size: few
J gene: TRBJ2-1

CDR3 DNA: TGTGCCAGTGCTGCCGGGACAGGATACTACGAGCAGTACTTC
CDR3 protein: CASAAGTGYYEQYF
V gene: TRBV19
D gene: TRBD1
clone size: -
J gene: TRBJ2-7

CDR3 DNA: TGTGCCAGCAGCTTAACAGCCGCCGTGTCCTACGAGCAGTACTTC
CDR3 protein: CASSLTAAVSYEQYF
V gene: TRBV11-2
D gene: -
clone size: few
J gene: TRBJ2-7

CDR3 DNA: TGTGCCAGCAGTGGAGAACAGGGAAATAATCAGCCCCAGCATTTT
CDR3 protein: CASSGEQGNNQPQHF
V gene: TRBV2
D gene: -
clone size: few
J gene: TRBJ1-5

CDR3 DNA: TGTGCCAGCTCACCCCTCAGCGGGGGGGCTCAACAAGAGACCCAGTACTTC
CDR3 protein: CASSPLSGGAQQETQYF
V gene: TRBV18
D gene: TRBD2
clone size: -
J gene: TRBJ2-5

CDR3 DNA: TGCGCCAGCAGCCTAAGGCGGACAGGGGAGACTGAAGCTTTCTTT
CDR3 protein: CASSLRRTGETEAFF
V gene: TRBV5-1
D gene: TRBD1
clone size: -
J gene: TRBJ1-1

CDR3 DNA: TGTGCCAGCAGCCACTCGGGGAATAATGAAAAACTGTTTTTT
CDR3 protein: CASSHSGNNEKLFF
V gene: TRBV2
D gene: -
clone size: -
J gene: TRBJ1-4

CDR3 DNA: TGCGCCAGCAGCTACCGGACAAGTTATAGCAATCAGCCCCAGCATTTT
CDR3 protein: CASSYRTSYSNQPQHF
V gene: TRBV5-1
D gene: -
clone size: few
J gene: TRBJ1-5

CDR3 DNA: TGTGCCAGCAGCTTGGCATCCGGGGGGAATGAGCAGTTCTTC
CDR3 protein: CASSLASGGNEQFF
V gene: TRBV5-4
D gene: TRBD2
clone size: few
J gene: TRBJ2-1

CDR3 DNA: TGTGCCAGCAGTGAGCGCGGGGGGGCCCCAGATACGCAGTATTTT
CDR3 protein: CASSERGGAPDTQYF
V gene: TRBV25-1
D gene: TRBD2
clone size: -
J gene: TRBJ2-3

CDR3 DNA: TGCGCCAGCAGCCCTAGGACTAGCGGGGTTCCCAATGAGCAGTTCTTC
CDR3 protein: CASSPRTSGVPNEQFF
V gene: TRBV5-1
D gene: TRBD2
clone size: -
J gene: TRBJ2-1

CDR3 DNA: TGTGCCAGCAGCAGAGGGGACAGGGGTCCATACAATGAGCAGTTCTTC
CDR3 protein: CASSRGDRGPYNEQFF
V gene: TRBV7-9
D gene: TRBD1
clone size: -
J gene: TRBJ2-1

CDR3 DNA: TGTGCCAGCAGCACCGGACAGTCCTACAATGAGCAGTTCTTC
CDR3 protein: CASSTGQSYNEQFF
V gene: TRBV11-3
D gene: -
clone size: -
J gene: TRBJ2-1

CDR3 DNA: TGTGCCAGTAGTAACTTCGGCCCCGGGACTAGCGGGGAAAGGAGACACAATGAGCAGTTCTTC
CDR3 protein: CASSNFGPGTSGERRHNEQFF
V gene: TRBV19
D gene: TRBD2
clone size: few
J gene: TRBJ2-1

CDR3 DNA: TGTGCCAGCAGCGTAGCTACGGGGGGTCGCTACGAGCAGTACTTC
CDR3 protein: CASSVATGGRYEQYF
V gene: TRBV9
D gene: TRBD2
clone size: few
J gene: TRBJ2-7

CDR3 DNA: TGCGCCAGCAGTCGAGACAGATCCTACGAGCAGTACTTC
CDR3 protein: CASSRDRSYEQYF
V gene: TRBV4-1
D gene: -
clone size: -
J gene: TRBJ2-7

CDR3 DNA: TGCGCCAGCAGCTTGGAGACAACGAACACCGGGGAGCTGTTTTTT
CDR3 protein: CASSLETTNTGELFF
V gene: TRBV5-1
D gene: -
clone size: few
J gene: TRBJ2-2

CDR3 DNA: TGTGCCAGCACCCTGACTAGCGGGGGGGCAAGGGAGCAGTTCTTC
CDR3 protein: CASTLTSGGAREQFF
V gene: TRBV27
D gene: TRBD2
clone size: few
J gene: TRBJ2-1

CDR3 DNA: TGCGCCAGCAGCCTGGAGGGGAGGGGCGCCTACGAGCAGTACTTC
CDR3 protein: CASSLEGRGAYEQYF
V gene: TRBV5-1
D gene: TRBD2
clone size: few
J gene: TRBJ2-7

CDR3 DNA: TGTGCCAGCAGTTTTGGCGGGGGCTACACAGATACGCAGTATTTT
CDR3 protein: CASSFGGGYTDTQYF
V gene: TRBV28
D gene: -
clone size: few
J gene: TRBJ2-3

CDR3 DNA: TGTGCCAGCAGCTCGGACAGGGGGTATGGCTACACCTTC
CDR3 protein: CASSSDRGYGYTF
V gene: TRBV7-9
D gene: TRBD1
clone size: few
J gene: TRBJ1-2

CDR3 DNA: TGCGCCAGCAGCCTGGACAACTACGAGCAGTACTTC
CDR3 protein: CASSLDNYEQYF
V gene: TRBV5-1
D gene: -
clone size: -
J gene: TRBJ2-7

CDR3 DNA: TGTGCCAGCAGTGAATTCTCGAGTACGGGAAATCGGTTAGCTTTCTTT
CDR3 protein: CASSEFSSTGNRLAFF
V gene: TRBV25-1
D gene: -
clone size: few
J gene: TRBJ1-1

CDR3 DNA: TGTGCCAGCAGTTACCTTCAGGGGGCAAGAAACACCATATATTTT
CDR3 protein: CASSYLQGARNTIYF
V gene: TRBV6-5
D gene: TRBD1
clone size: few
J gene: TRBJ1-3

CDR3 DNA: TGCGCCAGCAGCGCCAGGGCGGTGATGAACTATGGCTACACCTTC
CDR3 protein: CASSARAVMNYGYTF
V gene: TRBV5-1
D gene: -
clone size: few
J gene: TRBJ1-2

CDR3 DNA: TGTGCCAGCAGCGTAGCCATTGGGGACAGGGCAGACACTGAAGCTTTCTTT
CDR3 protein: CASSVAIGDRADTEAFF
V gene: TRBV9
D gene: TRBD1
clone size: -
J gene: TRBJ1-1

CDR3 DNA: TGTGCCAGCCGCCCCTTACCCCCAGGCACTGAAGCTTTCTTT
CDR3 protein: CASRPLPPGTEAFF
V gene: TRBV27
D gene: -
clone size: -
J gene: TRBJ1-1

CDR3 DNA: TGTGCCAGCAGTGATGACAGTTGGAACACTGAAGCTTTCTTT
CDR3 protein: CASSDDSWNTEAFF
V gene: TRBV25-1
D gene: -
clone size: few
J gene: TRBJ1-1

CDR3 DNA: TGTGCCACCAGCAGAGATCGGAGGGATAACTATGGCTACACCTTC
CDR3 protein: CATSRDRRDNYGYTF
V gene: TRBV15
D gene: -
clone size: -
J gene: TRBJ1-2

CDR3 DNA: TGTGCCAGCAGGCGACCGGGTAGATCCTATAATTCACCCCTCCACTTT
CDR3 protein: CASRRPGRSYNSPLHF
V gene: TRBV11-2
D gene: -
clone size: -
J gene: TRBJ1-6

CDR3 DNA: TGTGCCAGCGGTGGACTGACGTACAATGAGCAGTTCTTC
CDR3 protein: CASGGLTYNEQFF
V gene: TRBV7-9
D gene: -
clone size: few
J gene: TRBJ2-1

CDR3 DNA: TGTGCCATCAGTGGAGACAGGGGTCCAGATACGCAGTATTTT
CDR3 protein: CAISGDRGPDTQYF
V gene: TRBV10-3
D gene: TRBD1
clone size: -
J gene: TRBJ2-3

CDR3 DNA: TGTGCCAGCAGTACAGGGTGGGAGACCCAGTACTTC
CDR3 protein: CASSTGWETQYF
V gene: TRBV2
D gene: -
clone size: -
J gene: TRBJ2-5